Shown below are 9 T cell receptor beta chains from a single sample sequenced in a study of CXCR3-negative and CXCR3-positive naive CD8 T cells. UMI-tagged TRB cDNA libraries were built via 5' RACE. TCRdb re-analyzed the 5' RACE reads; it lists each CDR3 protein once, without DNA. The sample data list over 35,000 distinct CDR3 sequences. The sample consisted of memory CD8+ T cells from blood. These receptors originate from a human donor in good health. Some clones in this sample may be carry-over from other donors' samples.

The chain uses TRBV12-3 or TRBV12-4 and TRBJ2-7. The CDR3 totals 14 residues. CDR3 sequence: CASSLWVSTYEQYF.

This chain connects TRBV5-4 to TRBJ2-1. The CDR3 contains 14 residues. The germline V gene has CDR1 SGHNT and CDR2 YYREEE (reference sequence). The CDR3 loop reads CASSLEPLGDEQFF.

The V call is TRBV29-1, the J call TRBJ2-1. Germline CDR1 and CDR2: SQVTM and ANQGSEA. The CDR3 sequence is 15 residues long. The CDR3 loop reads CSVEPDSSSYNEQFF.

The gene calls are TRBV9 and TRBJ1-5; TCRdb proposes TRBD1, but this gene call is untestable without DNA. There are 17 residues in the CDR3. CDR1 and CDR2 (germline): SGDLS, YYNGEE. The CDR3 sequence is CASSVPTGSNSNQPQHF.

J is TRBJ1-4 and V is TRBV7-6; checking the TCRdb D call of TRBD1 is not possible without DNA. This CDR3 spans 15 amino acids. Per the germline V gene, CDR1 is SGHVS and CDR2 is FNYEAQ. Here the CDR3 reads CASSLTGTANEKLFF.

The chain is built from TRBV7-8 and TRBJ2-5; absent DNA, TCRdb's TRBD2 call cannot be checked. The CDR3 is 16 residues long. Germline V gene sequence: CDR1 SGHVS, CDR2 FQNEAQ. CDR3 protein: CASSLSPTSTLETQYF.

The chain uses TRBV7-2 and TRBJ1-6. The CDR3 has 12 amino acids. Germline V gene sequence: CDR1 SGHTA, CDR2 FQGNSA. The CDR3 spells CASSLGDVTPRF.

The genes are TRBV6-5 and TRBJ2-5; the TRBD1 assignment by TCRdb is unverifiable without DNA. CDR1 and CDR2 from the germline V gene are MNHEY and SVGAGI. The CDR3 has 15 residues. This CDR3 reads CASSYSKQDGETQYF.

This chain joins TRBV12-3 or TRBV12-4 and TRBJ2-3; there is no DNA to check the TCRdb D call of TRBD2. The CDR3 has 15 residues. CDR3: CASSLGRMSTDTQYF.